The clone carrying this T cell receptor (beta chain) was seen a handful of times. The data were obtained in a study of breast tumors, draining lymph nodes, adjacent tissues. In TCRdb, the multiplex PCR reads were re-called with MiXCR into one record per CDR3 protein. The profile shows tens of thousands of distinct CDR3 sequences, approximately 31% of them singletons. With 3 bases clipped from V and 12 bases from J, the junction kept 7 bases outside the gene matches. CDR3 length: 12 residues. From germline, CDR1 is GTSNPN and CDR2 SVGIG (reference sequence). Breast cancer patients provided tissue from their axillary draining lymph nodes.

This chain uses TRBV30 with TRBJ1-1; 10 bases map to TRBD1. The sequence came from a female donor with breast cancer. Some clones in this sample may be carry-over from other donors' samples. The sequenced sample was axillary lymph node tissue. This CDR3 reads CAWRRGQGSTFF. Written as DNA, the CDR3 is TGTGCCTGGAGACGGGGACAGGGGAGCACTTTCTTT.